The 25 T cell receptor beta chains below were found in one sample sequenced in a study of identical twins (dated by TCRdb to 2015 to 2016). The library was prepared using 5' RACE. This sample was sequenced with an Illumina HiSeq 2000. Through fastp at Q25 and MiXCR, TCRdb rebuilt clones from the public reads, retaining in-frame beta chains. Under each unique CDR3 protein, matching rows form one entry showing the most common genes and DNA. The sample profile shows roughly 540,000 distinct CDR3 sequences; 20% to 25% of them were found once. Approximately 0.95% of the sample lies in the top ten. This sample was also put to use in a study of T cells expressing NK-cell markers.

Sequenced input: CD4+ T cells sorted from blood. These receptors were collected from a woman between 18 and 29 years old in good health.

This chain uses TRBV20-1 with TRBJ1-2, with D hard to call. The V and J ends lost 6 bases and 1 base respectively, with 9 bases between them. Germline V lookup: CDR1 DFQATT, CDR2 SNEGSKA (reference sequence). This CDR3 region has 12 residues. CDR3 protein: CSASSSNYGYTF. The CDR3 DNA reads as TGCAGTGCGTCGAGCAGTAACTATGGCTACACCTTC.

This clonotype was detected only a few times. The CDR3 nucleotides are TGTGCCAGCAGCTTAGTCTTCTCCTCCTACAATGAGCAGTTCTTC. As protein: CASSLVFSSYNEQFF. This chain joins TRBV7-2 and TRBJ2-1; D unclear. V was trimmed by 1 base and J by 0 bases, leaving 7 bases between them. This CDR3 contains 15 residues. Germline lookup yields CDR1 SGHTA and CDR2 FQGNSA.

V gene TRBV5-1 combines with J gene TRBJ2-1, with D hard to call. The CDR3 has 13 residues. Between the trimmed V and J ends, which lost 6 bases and 0 bases, there was a span of 7 bases. Germline V gives CDR1 SGHRS, CDR2 YFSETQ. The CDR3 here is CASKSGSYNEQFF. Here the CDR3 DNA reads TGCGCCAGCAAGTCGGGCTCCTACAATGAGCAGTTCTTC.

This clonotype was recorded a few times. This chain uses TRBV5-1 with TRBJ2-7; tentatively, D is TRBD1 or TRBD2 (6 bases each). Germline V gene data show CDR1 as SGHRS and CDR2 as YFSETQ. Trimming took 0 bases from V and 10 from J, leaving 11 bases between them. This CDR3 comprises 12 residues. CDR3 coding DNA: TGCGCCAGCAGCTTGGAAGGGGGGAGTCAGTACTTC. The encoded protein is CASSLEGGSQYF.

The table lists this clonotype with a few counts. The chain has TRBV11-1 and TRBJ2-7; TRBD2 is a possible D gene (5 bases). The germline gives CDR1 SGHAT, CDR2 FQDESV (reference sequence). V shed 1 base and J shed 7 bases, with 17 bases lying between them. The CDR3 consists of 15 residues. CDR3 in DNA: TGTGCCAGCAGCTTAGGATTCAGGACCGGGGTTGAGCAGTACTTC. It translates to CASSLGFRTGVEQYF. Filled out from reference TRBV11-1 and TRBJ2-7, the complete variable domain reads EAEVAQSPRYKITEKSQAVAFWCDPISGHATLYWYRQILGQGPELLVQFQDESVVDDSQLPKDRFSAERLKGVDSTLKIQPAELGDSAMYLCASSLGFRTGVEQYFGPGTRLTVT.

This clonotype was counted a few times. This chain joins TRBV15 and TRBJ2-7, with TRBD2 matching 9 bases. V was pared by 0 bases and J by 7 bases, with 10 bases of the junction left unmatched. CDR1 is LNHNV and CDR2 is YYDKDF in the germline V gene (reference sequence). The CDR3 is 16 residues long. CDR3 amino acids: CATSRDYPAGGGEQYF. Here the CDR3 DNA reads TGTGCCACCAGCAGAGATTACCCAGCGGGAGGTGGGGAGCAGTACTTC.

The table lists this clonotype with a few counts. This rearrangement joins TRBV27 to TRBJ1-1; the D is unclear. The V gene's germline CDR1 is MNHEY and CDR2 SMNVEV (reference sequence). V was pared by 5 bases and J by 0 bases, with 7 bases between. The CDR3 consists of 13 residues. This chain's CDR3 is CASSVLVNTEAFF. The DNA for the CDR3 is TGTGCCAGCAGTGTACTAGTGAACACTGAAGCTTTCTTT.

The chain joins TRBV12-3 or TRBV12-4 to TRBJ1-2; no definite D call. V was cut by 3 bases and J by 8 bases, with 19 bases left in between. The CDR3 is 15 residues long. CDR3: CASSFQATYSSGYTF. In DNA form, the CDR3 reads TGTGCCAGCAGTTTCCAGGCGACCTATTCCTCCGGCTACACCTTC.

This sequence joins TRBV10-3 and TRBJ2-2, with a weak D call TRBD2 (6 bases). With 11 bases removed from V and 1 base from J, the gap between germline ends came to 14 bases. Germline V CDR1 and CDR2: ENHRY, SYGVKD. The length of the CDR3 is 14 residues. The CDR3, as DNA: TGTGCCGTCCGGGACTCCAAGAACACCGGGGAGCTGTTTTTT. Residues: CAVRDSKNTGELFF.

This clonotype was observed a few times. J is TRBJ2-5 and V is TRBV10-3; 9 bases match TRBD1. With V trimmed by 11 bases and J by 4 bases, 11 bases remained unmatched. The CDR3 consists of 14 residues. Germline-derived CDR1 and CDR2 are ENHRY and SYGVKD. The CDR3 sequence is CAASGTGFLETQYF. The CDR3 nucleotides are TGTGCCGCATCAGGGACAGGGTTTTTAGAGACCCAGTACTTC.

This clonotype was detected only a few times. This chain uses TRBV20-1 with TRBJ2-3; tentative D call: TRBD2 (6 bases). CDR1 and CDR2 (germline): DFQATT, SNEGSKA (reference sequence). The CDR3 has 14 residues. As DNA, the CDR3 is TGCAGCACGAAGGGGACGGACTACACAGATACGCAGTATTTT. This sequence encodes CSTKGTDYTDTQYF.

In its sample, this clonotype was seen a few times. The rearrangement links TRBV11-2 to TRBJ2-3; 9 bases align to TRBD2. V lost 7 bases and J lost 2; bases outside the gene matches: 7. The CDR3 sequence is 15 residues long. Germline CDR1 and CDR2: SGHAT and FQNNGV. Written as DNA, the CDR3 is TGTGCCAGCAAGGTGCGGGAGGGCCCCACAGATACGCAGTATTTT. Translation: CASKVREGPTDTQYF.

The V gene is TRBV12-3 or TRBV12-4, the J gene TRBJ2-2, with TRBD2 as a possible D gene (7 bases). V shed 8 bases and J shed 1 base, with 14 bases lying between them. The CDR3 loop spans 15 amino acids. CDR3: CASQRGGLNTGELFF. CDR3 DNA sequence: TGTGCCAGCCAGAGGGGGGGCCTGAACACCGGGGAGCTGTTTTTT.

The chain uses TRBV4-3 and TRBJ2-7, with D perhaps matching TRBD1 (6 bases). The CDR3 length is 14 residues. Trimming pared 4 bases from V and 0 bases from J, leaving 10 bases between. Germline V gives CDR1 LGHNA, CDR2 YSLEER. Written as DNA, the CDR3 is TGCGCCAGCAGCCCGGGGACATTCTCCTACGAGCAGTACTTC. Amino acids: CASSPGTFSYEQYF.

The sample holds a few counts of this clonotype. V is TRBV20-1 and J is TRBJ1-6; D not certain. Germline values: CDR1 DFQATT, CDR2 SNEGSKA (reference sequence). The V and J ends lost 3 bases and 4 bases respectively, with 13 bases between them. CDR3 size: 15 residues. CDR3 nucleotides: TGCAGTGCTAGTGGCTCGACGGAATATAATTCACCCCTCCACTTT. Protein: CSASGSTEYNSPLHF.

V gene TRBV5-4 combines with J gene TRBJ2-5, with no clear D. The length of the CDR3 is 13 residues. Trimming shortened V by 4 bases and J by 1 base, and 8 bases separated the two germline ends. Per the germline V gene, CDR1 is SGHNT and CDR2 is YYREEE (reference sequence). The CDR3 loop is CASSIDTQETQYF. The DNA for the CDR3 is TGTGCCAGCAGCATTGACACCCAAGAGACCCAGTACTTC.

The CDR3 spells CASRPTRNTDTQYF. In DNA form, the CDR3 reads TGTGCCAGCAGGCCAACTAGGAACACAGATACGCAGTATTTT. The genes are TRBV27 and TRBJ2-3; D might be TRBD2 (5 bases). The germline V and J ends were trimmed by 6 bases and 2 bases, with 12 bases remaining between them. The CDR3 runs 14 residues. The V gene's germline CDR1 is MNHEY and CDR2 SMNVEV (reference sequence).

The chain joins TRBV15 to TRBJ1-5; weak D call: TRBD1 (6 bases). Germline V gives CDR1 LNHNV, CDR2 YYDKDF (reference sequence). V was clipped by 2 bases and J by 7 bases, with 24 bases between them. This CDR3 region has 18 residues. The CDR3 bases are TGTGCCACCAGCAGAATTGGCGGGGCGGGGGCGAGACACCAGCCCCAGCATTTT. Translated: CATSRIGGAGARHQPQHF. Full variable domain (rest looked up from reference TRBV15 and TRBJ1-5): DAMVIQNPRYQVTQFGKPVTLSCSQTLNHNVMYWYQQKSSQAPKLLFHYYDKDFNNEADTPDNFQSRRPNTSFCFLDIRSPGLGDTAMYLCATSRIGGAGARHQPQHFGDGTRLSIL.

This chain joins TRBV5-5 and TRBJ1-6; D may be TRBD1 (5 bases). Germline V lookup: CDR1 SGHKS, CDR2 YYEKEE (reference sequence). The CDR3 sequence is 16 residues long. V lost 4 bases to trimming and J lost 7 bases, with 18 bases between them. The CDR3: CASSGAWTSGNSPLHF. In nucleotides, the CDR3 is TGTGCCAGCAGCGGCGCATGGACATCGGGGAATTCACCCCTCCACTTT. Variable domain in full (rest from reference TRBV5-5 and TRBJ1-6): DAGVTQSPTHLIKTRGQQVTLRCSPISGHKSVSWYQQVLGQGPQFIFQYYEKEERGRGNFPDRFSARQFPNYSSELNVNALLLGDSALYLCASSGAWTSGNSPLHFGNGTRLTVT.

CDR3 bases: TGTGCCAGCAGCTTGGTGGCACTAGCTGCAAGCTCCTACAATGAGCAGTTCTTC. It specifies CASSLVALAASSYNEQFF. The chain couples TRBV5-5 to TRBJ2-1; a possible D gene is TRBD2 (6 bases). Germline V gene sequence: CDR1 SGHKS, CDR2 YYEKEE (reference sequence). CDR3 length: 18 residues. Trimming stripped 0 bases from V and 0 bases from J, with 16 bases between.

The chain employs TRBV24-1 and TRBJ2-7, with D perhaps given as TRBD1 or TRBD2 (5 bases each). The CDR3 is 14 amino acids. Trimming shortened V by 7 bases and J by 3 bases, and 15 bases separated the two germline ends. The V gene's germline CDR1 is KGHDR and CDR2 SFDVKD. The CDR3, as DNA: TGTGCCACCAGCGTCCGGGACCGGCACTACGAGCAGTACTTC. Translating it yields CATSVRDRHYEQYF.

This clonotype was counted a few times. The rearrangement uses TRBV4-2 and TRBJ1-2; a weak D match, TRBD1 (6 bases). Trimming shortened V by 4 bases and J by 4 bases, and 13 bases separated the two germline ends. The CDR3 loop spans 14 amino acids. CDR1 is LGHNA, CDR2 YNFKEQ, per germline. The CDR3 protein is CASSPEDRGYGYTF. CDR3 in DNA: TGTGCCAGCAGCCCCGAGGACAGAGGCTATGGCTACACCTTC.

This clonotype appeared a few times. The gene calls are TRBV27 and TRBJ1-2, with a tentative D call TRBD1 (5 bases). Looked up from germline, CDR1 is MNHEY and CDR2 is SMNVEV (reference sequence). The CDR3 is 15 residues long. V lost 0 bases to trimming and J lost 4 bases, with 12 bases between them. CDR3 amino acids: CASSLSGTIFYGYTF. In DNA, the CDR3 is TGTGCCAGCAGTTTATCCGGGACCATATTCTATGGCTACACCTTC.

V is TRBV20-1 and J is TRBJ2-7; D not certain. With 6 bases removed from V and 3 bases from J, the gap between germline ends came to 21 bases. This CDR3 contains 15 residues. Germline-derived CDR1 and CDR2 are DFQATT and SNEGSKA (reference sequence). The CDR3 DNA reads as TGCAGTGCCCCGGACCCCAAGAATGGATACTACGAGCAGTACTTC. It yields the protein CSAPDPKNGYYEQYF.

This clonotype was detected a few times. This rearrangement joins TRBV6-1 to TRBJ2-3; a possible D gene is TRBD1 (5 bases). The V gene's germline CDR1 is MNHNS and CDR2 SASEGT. There are 15 residues in the CDR3. Trimming removed 6 bases from V and 3 bases from J, with 16 bases in between. The chain's CDR3 is CASRDSTASTDTQYF. CDR3 nucleotide sequence: TGTGCCAGCAGAGATTCGACAGCCTCTACAGATACGCAGTATTTT.